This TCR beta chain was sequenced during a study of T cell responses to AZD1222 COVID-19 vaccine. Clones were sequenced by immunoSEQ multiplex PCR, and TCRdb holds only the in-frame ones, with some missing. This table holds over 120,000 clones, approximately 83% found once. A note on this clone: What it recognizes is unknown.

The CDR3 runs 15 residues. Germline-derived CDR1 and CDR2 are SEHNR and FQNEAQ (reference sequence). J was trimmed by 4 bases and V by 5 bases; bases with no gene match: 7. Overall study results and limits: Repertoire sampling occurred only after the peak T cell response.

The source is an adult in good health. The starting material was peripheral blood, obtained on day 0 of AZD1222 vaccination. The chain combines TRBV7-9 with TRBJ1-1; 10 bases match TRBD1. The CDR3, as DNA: TGTGCCAGCAGCCCTCCAAGGACAGGGGGCACTGAAGCTTTCTTT. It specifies CASSPPRTGGTEAFF. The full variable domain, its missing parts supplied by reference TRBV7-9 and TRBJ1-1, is DTGVSQNPRHKITKRGQNVTFRCDPISEHNRLYWYRQTLGQGPEFLTYFQNEAQLEKSRLLSDRFSAERPKGSFSTLEIQRTEQGDSAMYLCASSPPRTGGTEAFFGQGTRLTVV.